The 27 T cell receptor beta chains reported below all come from one sample, sequenced in a study of neurological immune-mediated disorders. Via MiXCR, TCRdb re-called the 5' RACE reads, giving one row per CDR3 protein. The repertoire holds 15,000 or so distinct CDR3 sequences, approximately 14% seen once, with roughly an eighth in the top ten. Sequenced: PBMCs. Receptors originate from a man in his sixties with HTLV-1-associated myelopathy (HAM/TSP).

This clonotype was recorded many times. This chain links TRBV12-3 or TRBV12-4 with TRBJ2-7; 8 positions match TRBD2. This CDR3 region has 15 residues. The V gene end was trimmed by 4 bases and the J gene end by 3 bases; junction bases not matched to a gene: 8. The CDR3: CASSSDSGVGYEQYF. CDR3 sequence (DNA): TGTGCCAGCAGTTCGGATAGCGGGGTCGGCTACGAGCAGTACTTC.

This clonotype was recorded at least ten times. The CDR3 reads CASSLTDYTGELFF. The CDR3 DNA reads TGTGCCAGCAGCTTAACCGACTACACCGGGGAGCTGTTTTTT. The chain carries TRBV7-3 and TRBJ2-2; D is unclear. V was trimmed by 0 bases and J by 3 bases, leaving 5 bases between them. CDR1 is SGHTA, CDR2 FQGTGA, per germline. CDR3 length equals 14 residues. The entire variable domain, with the rest obtained from reference TRBV7-3 and TRBJ2-2, is as follows: GAGVSQTPSNKVTEKGKYVELRCDPISGHTALYWYRQSLGQGPEFLIYFQGTGAADDSGLPNDRFFAVRPEGSVSTLKIQRTERGDSAVYLCASSLTDYTGELFFGEGSRLTVL.

V and J are TRBV2 and TRBJ1-1; D might be TRBD1 (5 bases). V gave up 8 bases and J gave up 5 bases, with 15 bases separating them. Germline loops: CDR1 SNHLY, CDR2 FYNNEI. The CDR3 runs 13 residues. The CDR3 nucleotides read TGTGCCAGCCACTACGGGGCAGATACTGAAGCTTTCTTT. It encodes CASHYGADTEAFF.

This clonotype has a count of ten or more. The rearrangement joins TRBV19 to TRBJ1-5; TRBD1 matches 7 bases. CDR1 is LNHDA and CDR2 is SQIVND in the germline V gene (reference sequence). V shed 1 base, J shed 5 bases, and the junction held 5 bases outside the gene matches. This CDR3 has 15 residues. This chain's CDR3 is CASSIGRQGDQPQHF. In nucleotides, the CDR3 is TGTGCCAGTAGTATAGGGCGACAGGGCGATCAGCCCCAGCATTTT.

This clonotype was found many times. The chain employs TRBV28 and TRBJ2-7; D is unresolved. Germline lookup yields CDR1 MDHEN and CDR2 SYDVKM. The CDR3 is 11 amino acids. The V gene lost 5 bases and the J gene lost 4 bases, with 6 bases spanning the gap. CDR3 nucleotide sequence: TGTGCCAGCAGTCTACAGTACGAGCAGTACTTC. It specifies CASSLQYEQYF. The full variable domain, in which reference TRBV28 and TRBJ2-7 provide the parts outside the CDR3, is DVKVTQSSRYLVKRTGEKVFLECVQDMDHENMFWYRQDPGLGLRLIYFSYDVKMKEKGDIPEGYSVSREKKERFSLILESASTNQTSMYLCASSLQYEQYFGPGTRLTVT.

The table lists this clonotype with many counts. The chain employs TRBV7-9 and TRBJ2-7; D could derive from TRBD1 or TRBD2 (5 bases each). This CDR3 has 15 amino acids. CDR1 is SEHNR and CDR2 is FQNEAQ in the germline V gene (reference sequence). Trimming took 5 bases from V and 1 from J, leaving 15 bases between them. CDR3 protein: CASSGGRKNSYEQYF. The CDR3 DNA reads TGTGCCAGCAGCGGGGGACGCAAGAATTCCTACGAGCAGTACTTC.

Turning to this clonotype: No conserved phenylalanine or tryptophan ends this CDR3, so it is likely a read error. The chain carries TRBV19 and TRBJ1-6; D is possibly TRBD1 (5 bases). The length of the CDR3 is 13 residues. Trimming removed 10 bases from V and 7 bases from J, with 14 bases in between. The germline CDR1 and CDR2 sequences are LNHDA and SQIVND (reference sequence). The CDR3 DNA is TGTGCCATCACGAAGGGGTCAAATTCACCCCTCCACTCT. Protein product: CAITKGSNSPLHS.

Many counts were recorded for this clonotype. The chain uses TRBV7-2 and TRBJ1-5; D remains unclear. Trimming took off 5 bases at V and 2 bases at J, with 4 bases between the two ends. CDR3 size: 12 residues. Per the germline V gene, CDR1 is SGHTA and CDR2 is FQGNSA. Here the CDR3 reads CASSGGNQPQHF. CDR3 coding DNA: TGTGCCAGCAGCGGGGGCAATCAGCCCCAGCATTTT.

The V and J genes are TRBV7-2 and TRBJ2-7, with D unclear. Deletions cut 3 bases from V and 1 base from J, with 1 base between. This CDR3 is 11 amino acids long. Germline CDR1 SGHTA, CDR2 FQGNSA. This CDR3 is CASSFSYEQYF. The CDR3 DNA follows: TGTGCCAGCAGCTTTTCCTACGAGCAGTACTTC.

V gene TRBV5-1 combines with J gene TRBJ2-3; D is undetermined. The CDR3 has 17 amino acids. The ends were cut back, 7 bases at V and 5 bases at J, with 26 bases in the middle. Germline CDR1 SGHRS, CDR2 YFSETQ. The CDR3 sequence: CASGDLGSGSEVDTQYF. CDR3 DNA sequence: TGCGCCAGCGGCGATCTTGGTTCGGGTTCGGAAGTAGATACGCAGTATTTT.

In its sample, this clonotype was seen many times. This chain joins TRBV12-3 or TRBV12-4 and TRBJ2-1; the match to TRBD2 covers 11 bases. The CDR3 has 19 amino acids. V shed 5 bases and J 0 bases; nucleotides not matched to a gene: 12. As DNA, the CDR3 is TGTGCCAGCAGTCCAGGGAGACTAGCGGGGTCGAGCTCCTACAATGAGCAGTTCTTC. Translated, it gives CASSPGRLAGSSSYNEQFF.

This clonotype was counted at least ten times. The V call is TRBV2, the J call TRBJ2-2; tentatively, D is TRBD2 (7 bases). The CDR3 spans 12 residues. V shed 6 bases and J shed 6 bases, with 8 bases lying between them. From germline, CDR1 is SNHLY and CDR2 FYNNEI. CDR3 region: CASSGGPGELFF. CDR3 DNA: TGTGCCAGCAGCGGGGGGCCCGGGGAGCTGTTTTTT.

This clonotype was detected ten times or more. This chain links TRBV3-1 with TRBJ2-3; D uncertain. V lost 6 bases, J lost 2 bases, and 15 bases lay in between. Germline loops: CDR1 LGHDT, CDR2 YNNKEL (reference sequence). The CDR3 covers 15 residues. Here the CDR3 DNA reads TGTGCCAGCAGTCTAATCAGCTCCCTCACAGATACGCAGTATTTT. Its protein product is CASSLISSLTDTQYF.

This clonotype was picked up many times. The chain carries TRBV6-2 or TRBV6-3 and TRBJ1-2; no clear D. The CDR3 runs 14 residues. Germline V gene data show CDR1 as MNHEY and CDR2 as SVGEGT. V lost 6 bases, J lost 8 bases, and 19 bases lay in between. CDR3 nucleotide sequence: TGTGCCAGCAGCCAGGAGGCCGCAGCGCAGGGCTACACCTTC. This translates into CASSQEAAAQGYTF.

This clonotype was seen a handful of times. The CDR3 DNA reads as TGTGCCAGCAGCCGCGATCCTAACAGGGCCTACGAGCAGTACTTC. Translating it yields CASSRDPNRAYEQYF. This chain connects TRBV12-3 or TRBV12-4 to TRBJ2-7; D possibly corresponds to TRBD1 (6 bases). Trimming took 6 bases from V and 2 from J, leaving 17 bases between them. This CDR3 contains 15 residues.

By share, this clonotype counts as medium-sized. The chain employs TRBV20-1 and TRBJ1-2, with D tentatively TRBD1 (6 bases). The V end lost 1 base, the J end lost 2 bases, and 17 bases lay between the germline ends. The CDR3 covers 16 residues. Germline loops: CDR1 DFQATT, CDR2 SNEGSKA (reference sequence). CDR3 sequence (DNA): TGCAGTGCTAGAGTTGGGTCAGGGGTGATCAACTATGGCTACACCTTC. Protein product: CSARVGSGVINYGYTF.

This clonotype was counted ten times or more. V and J are TRBV9 and TRBJ2-2; possibly TRBD1 for D (5 bases). The CDR3 runs to 15 residues. The germline V gene has CDR1 SGDLS and CDR2 YYNGEE. Trimming shortened V by 0 bases and J by 4 bases, and 10 bases separated the two germline ends. CDR3 region: CASSVVGEGTGELFF. CDR3 coding DNA: TGTGCCAGCAGCGTAGTAGGGGAAGGCACCGGGGAGCTGTTTTTT.

At least ten counts were recorded for this clonotype. The V and J genes are TRBV5-1 and TRBJ2-1, with TRBD2 identical over 8 bases. The germline CDR1 and CDR2 sequences are SGHRS and YFSETQ. The CDR3 has 16 amino acids. The trim removed 4 bases at V and 5 bases at J, leaving 11 bases unmatched. CDR3 sequence (DNA): TGCGCCAGCAGCCCCACGGCGGGAGGCCCTAACAATGAGCAGTTCTTC. This codes for CASSPTAGGPNNEQFF.

This clonotype appeared many times. V gene TRBV25-1 combines with J gene TRBJ1-5, with a weak D call TRBD1 (6 bases). There are 15 residues in the CDR3. Trimming cost V 4 bases and J 0 bases, with 10 bases left between them. Germline loops: CDR1 MGHDK, CDR2 SYGVNS. The CDR3 loop reads CASSGRGASNQPQHF. CDR3 in DNA: TGTGCCAGCAGTGGAAGGGGGGCTAGCAATCAGCCCCAGCATTTT.

Turning to this clonotype: One base away lies a much larger clone, so this may be a sequencing read error. V is TRBV6-2 or TRBV6-3 and J is TRBJ1-4; perhaps TRBD1 as D (6 bases). CDR1 MNHEY and CDR2 SVGEGT come from the germline V gene. Trimming left V 10 bases short and J 13 bases short, with 19 bases between. CDR3 length: 12 amino acids. CDR3 amino acids: CANINPGDRLFF. In nucleotides, the CDR3 is TGTGCCAACATTAACCCAGGGGATCGACTGTTTTTT.

This clonotype was detected ten times or more. The V call is TRBV27, the J call TRBJ1-5, with 7 bases identical to TRBD1. The germline CDR1 and CDR2 sequences are MNHEY and SMNVEV (reference sequence). This CDR3 has 14 amino acids. Trimming took 6 bases from V and 3 from J; bases not matched to a gene: 5. CDR3 in DNA: TGTGCCAGCAGCCAAACAGGGGTCAATCAGCCCCAGCATTTT. Its translation: CASSQTGVNQPQHF.

This clonotype was picked up many times. The chain carries TRBV5-1 and TRBJ2-7, with 10 bases that match TRBD1. This CDR3 comprises 13 residues. V dropped 0 bases and J dropped 8; count of bases not matched to a gene: 2. CDR1 and CDR2 from the germline V gene are SGHRS and YFSETQ. DNA of the CDR3: TGCGCCAGCAGCTTGGGACAGGGGGCACAGCAGTACTTC. Translation gives CASSLGQGAQQYF.

This clonotype occurred many times. The rearrangement links TRBV14 to TRBJ2-7; the D is unclear. This CDR3 comprises 13 residues. Germline V gene sequence: CDR1 SGHDN, CDR2 FVKESK. V lost 1 base and J 7 bases, leaving 11 bases between the germline ends. CDR3 sequence: CASSQVRSTEQYF. DNA for the CDR3: TGTGCCAGCAGCCAAGTTCGCTCTACGGAGCAGTACTTC.

This clonotype was recorded at least ten times. The chain couples TRBV5-1 to TRBJ2-1; D ambiguous. This CDR3 contains 14 residues. In germline, CDR1 is SGHRS, CDR2 YFSETQ. V lost 0 bases and J 0 bases, leaving 4 bases between the germline ends. CDR3 nucleotides: TGCGCCAGCAGCTTGGGGAACTCCTACAATGAGCAGTTCTTC. It yields the protein CASSLGNSYNEQFF.

This clonotype has at least ten counts. The chain uses TRBV5-6 and TRBJ2-7; D may correspond to TRBD1 or TRBD2 (6 bases each). V lost 0 bases and J 3 bases, leaving 10 bases between the germline ends. Germline CDR1 SGHDT, CDR2 YYEEEE. The CDR3 runs 14 residues. In nucleotides, the CDR3 is TGTGCCAGCAGCTTGGTAGGGGGGCACTACGAGCAGTACTTC. Protein: CASSLVGGHYEQYF.

The chain joins TRBV5-1 to TRBJ2-1; 14 bases fit TRBD2. Germline V gene sequence: CDR1 SGHRS, CDR2 YFSETQ. The CDR3 totals 17 residues. The CDR3 nucleotides are TGCTCTAGCAGGCCGGGACTAGCGGGGGCAAAGTTGGTCGAGCAGTTCTTC. Its translation: CSSRPGLAGAKLVEQFF.

There are many counts of this clonotype. This chain links TRBV7-8 with TRBJ2-2; D unresolved. V lost 5 bases, J lost 5 bases, and 12 bases lay in between. The germline V gene has CDR1 SGHVS and CDR2 FQNEAQ. The CDR3 sequence is 14 residues long. The CDR3 DNA reads as TGTGCCAGCAGCCAGCTGCGGATTACCGGGGAGCTGTTTTTT. Translation: CASSQLRITGELFF. The full variable domain, with the rest looked up from reference TRBV7-8 and TRBJ2-2, is GAGVSQSPRYKVAKRGQDVALRCDPISGHVSLFWYQQALGQGPEFLTYFQNEAQLDKSGLPSDRFFAERPEGSVSTLKIQRTQQEDSAVYLCASSQLRITGELFFGEGSRLTVL.